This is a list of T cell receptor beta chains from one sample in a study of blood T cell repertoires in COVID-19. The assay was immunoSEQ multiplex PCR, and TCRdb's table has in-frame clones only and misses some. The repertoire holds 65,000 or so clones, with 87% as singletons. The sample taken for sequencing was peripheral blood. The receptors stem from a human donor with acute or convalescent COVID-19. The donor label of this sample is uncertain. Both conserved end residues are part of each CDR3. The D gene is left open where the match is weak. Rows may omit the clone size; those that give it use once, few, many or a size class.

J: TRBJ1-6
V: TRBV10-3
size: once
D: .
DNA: TGTGCCATCAGTGGGGGCACCTATTCACCCCTCCACTTT
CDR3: CAISGGTYSPLHF

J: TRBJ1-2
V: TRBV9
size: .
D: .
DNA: TGTGCCAGCAGCCCCCCCGTCCCAGGGTATTCGCAAGGCTACACCTTC
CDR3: CASSPPVPGYSQGYTF

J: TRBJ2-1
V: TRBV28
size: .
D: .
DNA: TGTGCCACCGAATCGGGTCGCGCCTACAATGAGCAGTTCTTC
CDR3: CATESGRAYNEQFF

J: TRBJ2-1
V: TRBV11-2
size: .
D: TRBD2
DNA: TGTGCCAGCAGCCCGGGACTAGCCGCAATCGAGCAGTTCTTC
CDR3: CASSPGLAAIEQFF

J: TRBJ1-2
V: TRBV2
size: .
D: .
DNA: TGTGCCAGCTCTCTATTACAGGGAACGGGCGGCTACACCTTC
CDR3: CASSLLQGTGGYTF

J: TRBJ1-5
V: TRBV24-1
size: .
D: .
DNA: TGTGCCACCAGTGATTCTACTCCCAACAATCAGCCCCAGCATTTT
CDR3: CATSDSTPNNQPQHF

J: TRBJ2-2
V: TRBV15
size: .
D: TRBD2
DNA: TGTGCCACCAGCAGAGATCGCGTAGCGGGAGGAGGCGGGGAGCTGTTTTTT
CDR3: CATSRDRVAGGGGELFF

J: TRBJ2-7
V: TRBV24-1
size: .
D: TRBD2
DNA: TGTGCCACCAGTTCGGGAGGCTCCTACGAGCAGTACTTC
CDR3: CATSSGGSYEQYF

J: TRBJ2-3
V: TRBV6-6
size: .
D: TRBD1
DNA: TGTGCCAGCAGCTTCGAGGGCAGGGGGACAGATACGCAGTATTTT
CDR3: CASSFEGRGTDTQYF

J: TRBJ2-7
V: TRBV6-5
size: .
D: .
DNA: TGTGCCAGCAGTATCGAGGGCGTAGGCTACGAGCAGTACTTC
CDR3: CASSIEGVGYEQYF

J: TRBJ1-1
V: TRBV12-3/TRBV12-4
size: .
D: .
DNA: TGTGCCAGCAGATTGACAGGCTACACTGAAGCTTTCTTT
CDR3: CASRLTGYTEAFF

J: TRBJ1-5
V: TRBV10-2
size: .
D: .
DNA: TGCGCCAGCAGTGAGTCGGTGGAGGTCTGGGGCAATCAGCCCCAGCATTTT
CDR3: CASSESVEVWGNQPQHF

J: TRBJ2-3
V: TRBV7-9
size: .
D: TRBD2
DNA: TGTGCCAGCAGTTCCGGGACTAGCGACACAGATACGCAGTATTTT
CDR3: CASSSGTSDTDTQYF

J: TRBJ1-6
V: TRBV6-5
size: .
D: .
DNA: TGTGCCAGCATTGGGGCGAGCTCCTATAATTCACCCCTCCACTTT
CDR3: CASIGASSYNSPLHF

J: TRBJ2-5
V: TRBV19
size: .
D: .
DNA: TGTGCCAGTAGTACCGGGACTCTAGGGATAAAGTACTTC
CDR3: CASSTGTLGIKYF

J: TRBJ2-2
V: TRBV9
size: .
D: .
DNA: TGTGCCAGCAGCCCCGCCGGGGTAGGGACCGGGGAGCTGTTTTTT
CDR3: CASSPAGVGTGELFF

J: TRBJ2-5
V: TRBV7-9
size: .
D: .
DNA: TGTGCCAGCAGGGACTCTGGGGAGACCCAGTACTTC
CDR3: CASRDSGETQYF

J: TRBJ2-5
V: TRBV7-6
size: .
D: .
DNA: TGTGCCAGCAGCCCCGGTCTTTCACAAGAGACCCAGTACTTC
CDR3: CASSPGLSQETQYF

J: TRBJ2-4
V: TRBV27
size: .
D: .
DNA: TGTGCCAGCAGTTCTGGGGAGCGGGCGGGGGCGGATAAGATTCAGTACTTC
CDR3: CASSSGERAGADKIQYF

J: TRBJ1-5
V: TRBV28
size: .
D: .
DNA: TGTGCCAGCAGATCCTCGGGGTCGGGACAGCCCCAGCATTTT
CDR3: CASRSSGSGQPQHF

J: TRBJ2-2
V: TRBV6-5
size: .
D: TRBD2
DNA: TGTGCCAGCAGGTTGACTAGCGGCACCGGGGAGCTGTTTTTT
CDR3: CASRLTSGTGELFF

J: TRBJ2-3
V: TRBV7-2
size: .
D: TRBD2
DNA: TGTGCCACCCACTCCGGGGGAGGGTTCGCAGATACGCAGTATTTT
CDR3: CATHSGGGFADTQYF

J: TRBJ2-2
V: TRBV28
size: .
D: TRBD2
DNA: TGTGCCAGCAGTCTGGGACTAGCGGGGGTCCCGGAGCTGTTTTTT
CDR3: CASSLGLAGVPELFF

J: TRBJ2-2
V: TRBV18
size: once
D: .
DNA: TGTGCCAGCTCCAGGGAGAACACCGGGGAGCTGTTTTTT
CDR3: CASSRENTGELFF

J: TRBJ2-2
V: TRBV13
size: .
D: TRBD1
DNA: TGTGCCAGCAGCTTAGGCTGGGACAGGGAGACCGGGGAGCTGTTTTTT
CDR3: CASSLGWDRETGELFF

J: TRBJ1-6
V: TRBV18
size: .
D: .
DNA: TGTGCCAGCTCCGATAGGGGGTTGAAATCACCCCTCCACTTT
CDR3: CASSDRGLKSPLHF

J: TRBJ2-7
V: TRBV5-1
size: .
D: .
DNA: TGCGCCAGCAGCCGGGACAACTACGAGCAGTACTTC
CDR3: CASSRDNYEQYF

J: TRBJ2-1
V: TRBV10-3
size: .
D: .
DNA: TGTGCCATCAGGGGGACGGGGACTGGGAATGAGCAGTTCTTC
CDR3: CAIRGTGTGNEQFF

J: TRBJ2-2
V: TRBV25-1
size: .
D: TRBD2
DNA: TGTGCCAGCACCGGGACTAGCGGGGAGCTACACACCGGGGAGCTGTTTTTT
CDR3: CASTGTSGELHTGELFF

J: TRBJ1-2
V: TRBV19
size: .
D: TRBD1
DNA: TGTGCCAGTAGTACCCGACCTGAGGGGGCTCTCGGTGGCTACACCTTC
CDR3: CASSTRPEGALGGYTF

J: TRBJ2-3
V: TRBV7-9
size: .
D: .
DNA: TGTGCCAGCAGCCAAGTCACGACTAGCACAGATACGCAGTATTTT
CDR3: CASSQVTTSTDTQYF

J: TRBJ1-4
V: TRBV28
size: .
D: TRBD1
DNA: TGTGCCAGCACCACCTTCCCGGGACAGGGAGGTGAAAAACTGTTTTTT
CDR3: CASTTFPGQGGEKLFF

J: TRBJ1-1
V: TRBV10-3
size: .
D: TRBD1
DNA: TGTGCCATCAGTGATACAGGGGGGAACACTGAAGCTTTCTTT
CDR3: CAISDTGGNTEAFF

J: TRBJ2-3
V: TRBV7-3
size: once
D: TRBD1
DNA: TGTGCCAGCAGCTTTAGTGGACAGGGAGCAGATACGCAGTATTTT
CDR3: CASSFSGQGADTQYF

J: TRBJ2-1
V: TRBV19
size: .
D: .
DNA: TGTGCCAGTAGTATAGGCGCTAGCTCCTCCTACAATGAGCAGTTCTTC
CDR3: CASSIGASSSYNEQFF

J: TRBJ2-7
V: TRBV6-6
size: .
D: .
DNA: TGTGCCAGCAGTTCCCCCGTGGGAGTATCCTACGAGCAGTACTTC
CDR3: CASSSPVGVSYEQYF

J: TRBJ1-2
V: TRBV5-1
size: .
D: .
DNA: TGCGCCAGCAGCCTCAGGGTAGGGTCGGAGGGCTACACCTTC
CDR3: CASSLRVGSEGYTF

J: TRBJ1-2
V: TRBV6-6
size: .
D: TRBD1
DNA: TGTGCCAGCAGTTACTACCGGACAGGCATCTATGGCTACACCTTC
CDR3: CASSYYRTGIYGYTF

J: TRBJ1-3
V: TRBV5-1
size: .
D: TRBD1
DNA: TGCGCCAGCAGCTACGGGACAGGGACTGGAAACACCATATATTTT
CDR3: CASSYGTGTGNTIYF

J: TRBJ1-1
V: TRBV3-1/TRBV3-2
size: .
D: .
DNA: TGTGCCAGCAGCCAAGCACAGCAGAACACTGAAGCTTTCTTT
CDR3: CASSQAQQNTEAFF

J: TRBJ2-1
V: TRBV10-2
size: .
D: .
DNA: TGCGCCAGCACCGAAATCTCAACAGGGAGCCGGAGGAATGAGCAGTTCTTC
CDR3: CASTEISTGSRRNEQFF